The 21 T cell receptor beta chains reported below all come from one sample, sequenced in a study of T-cell memory formation after mild COVID-19. MiXCR, applied by TCRdb to the 5' RACE reads, yields one record per CDR3 protein. The table includes 80,000 to 95,000 distinct CDR3 sequences, around a quarter detected once. Specimen: PBMCs or a T cell subset sorted from them (not recorded which). Receptors were obtained from a man younger than 30 who had mild COVID-19 (a few samples of this study predate the infection). Cell type and time point are not known.

The J gene is TRBJ2-5, the V gene TRBV12-3 or TRBV12-4, with D possibly being TRBD1 (6 bases). CDR3 length equals 15 residues. V lost 1 base and J 5 bases, leaving 14 bases between the germline ends. CDR3 amino acids: CASSLVSGAAETQYF. The CDR3 DNA sequence: TGTGCCAGCAGTTTAGTATCAGGGGCGGCTGAGACCCAGTACTTC.

V is TRBV2 and J is TRBJ2-7; 11 bases line up with TRBD1. Germline CDR1 reads SNHLY; CDR2 reads FYNNEI. Trimming took 6 bases from V and 5 from J; bases not matched to a gene: 6. This CDR3 is 14 amino acids long. The chain's CDR3 is CASSPGQGGHEQYF. Here the CDR3 DNA reads TGTGCCAGCAGCCCGGGACAGGGGGGCCACGAGCAGTACTTC.

The chain is built from TRBV11-2 and TRBJ2-2; 8 nucleotides align to TRBD2. CDR1 and CDR2 from the germline V gene are SGHAT and FQNNGV. With V trimmed by 3 bases and J by 3 bases, 6 bases remained unmatched. The CDR3 is 16 amino acids. The CDR3 DNA is TGTGCCAGCAGCTTTCGACTAGCGTTGGACACCGGGGAGCTGTTTTTT. Amino acid sequence: CASSFRLALDTGELFF. Full variable domain (missing parts from reference TRBV11-2 and TRBJ2-2): EAGVAQSPRYKIIEKRQSVAFWCNPISGHATLYWYQQILGQGPKLLIQFQNNGVVDDSQLPKDRFSAERLKGVDSTLKIQPAKLEDSAVYLCASSFRLALDTGELFFGEGSRLTVL.

This clonotype was observed a few times. The chain links TRBV3-1 to TRBJ1-5; D might be TRBD1 (6 bases). Looked up from germline, CDR1 is LGHDT and CDR2 is YNNKEL (reference sequence). The V and J ends lost 1 base and 3 bases respectively, with 13 bases between them. The CDR3 loop spans 16 amino acids. The CDR3 DNA follows: TGTGCCAGCAGCCAAGGGACAGTGACCTTCAATCAGCCCCAGCATTTT. Translation: CASSQGTVTFNQPQHF.

This clonotype has only a few counts. The rearrangement links TRBV4-1 to TRBJ1-2; TRBD1 might be the D (5 bases). Looked up from germline, CDR1 is MGHRA and CDR2 is YSYEKL. V shed 0 bases and J shed 1 base, with 15 bases lying between them. The CDR3 sequence is 17 residues long. CDR3 coding DNA: TGCGCCAGCAGCCAAGAAGGGGCGGGAAGGGATAACTATGGCTACACCTTC. It encodes CASSQEGAGRDNYGYTF.

This clonotype was counted ten times or more. V is TRBV5-5 and J is TRBJ2-6; 8 bases are shared with TRBD1. Trimming at V came to 4 bases and at J to 1 base, leaving 16 bases not matched to a gene. The CDR3 spans 20 residues. Germline V gene data show CDR1 as SGHKS and CDR2 as YYEKEE (reference sequence). The CDR3 DNA is TGTGCCAGCAGCGTCGTCCCGGGACAGGCTTCAAGGTCTGGGGCCAACGTCCTGACTTTC. Its protein product is CASSVVPGQASRSGANVLTF.

This clonotype was seen repeatedly, ten times or more. The rearrangement joins TRBV4-3 to TRBJ2-3; TRBD2 is a possible D gene (6 bases). The CDR3 extends over 16 amino acids. V gave up 1 base and J gave up 5 bases, with 16 bases separating them. The germline V gene has CDR1 LGHNA and CDR2 YSLEER. The CDR3 DNA sequence: TGCGCCAGCAGCCAAGCTTGGCGGGGTCAGGGAGATACGCAGTATTTT. Translating it yields CASSQAWRGQGDTQYF.

CDR3 region: CASSYRQEANYGYTF. CDR3 nucleotide sequence: TGTGCCAGCAGCTACCGACAGGAAGCTAACTATGGCTACACCTTC. The rearrangement joins TRBV4-2 to TRBJ1-2; D is possibly TRBD1 (6 bases). CDR3 length: 15 amino acids. Germline V gene sequence: CDR1 LGHNA, CDR2 YNFKEQ. V gave up 5 bases and J gave up 0 bases, with 13 bases separating them.

The chain combines TRBV12-3 or TRBV12-4 with TRBJ2-3; TRBD2 agrees at 12 bases. The CDR3 totals 16 residues. The V gene end was trimmed by 7 bases and the J gene end by 3 bases; junction bases not matched to a gene: 8. For the CDR3, the DNA is TGTGCCAGCACCTCGACTAGCGGGGGTGTTACAGATACGCAGTATTTT. Its protein is CASTSTSGGVTDTQYF.

This clonotype was recorded a few times. This chain joins TRBV4-1 and TRBJ2-3; TRBD1 agrees at 8 bases. Germline trimming cut 2 bases from V and 5 bases from J; bases unmatched to any gene: 6. Germline loops: CDR1 MGHRA, CDR2 YSYEKL. The CDR3 runs 15 residues. CDR3 in DNA: TGCGCCAGCAGCCAACGCCAGGGGGCTATAGATACGCAGTATTTT. It is translated as CASSQRQGAIDTQYF.

The V and J genes are TRBV7-6 and TRBJ1-1; D possibly corresponds to TRBD1 (6 bases). Germline CDR1 is SGHVS and CDR2 is FNYEAQ. Trimming took off 0 bases at V and 7 bases at J, with 12 bases between the two ends. The CDR3 is 14 residues long. The CDR3 loop reads CASSLAETGYEAFF. The CDR3 region has the DNA TGTGCCAGCAGCTTAGCGGAAACAGGGTATGAAGCTTTCTTT.

J is TRBJ1-1 and V is TRBV6-5, with D possibly being TRBD1 (6 bases). This CDR3 comprises 15 residues. Germline CDR1 reads MNHEY; CDR2 reads SVGAGI. V shed 0 bases and J shed 0 bases, with 8 bases lying between them. CDR3 amino acids: CASSYSGTMNTEAFF. The CDR3 coding sequence is TGTGCCAGCAGTTACTCGGGGACAATGAACACTGAAGCTTTCTTT.

The V call is TRBV4-1, the J call TRBJ1-5; D not resolved. Germline V gene data show CDR1 as MGHRA and CDR2 as YSYEKL. Between the trimmed V and J ends, which lost 2 bases and 7 bases, there was a span of 9 bases. The CDR3 contains 13 residues. The CDR3 region has the DNA TGCGCCAGCAGCCAACAATTGGGGCAGCCCCAGCATTTT. As protein: CASSQQLGQPQHF.

Only one count was recorded for this clonotype. The chain recombines TRBV25-1 with TRBJ2-7, with D possibly TRBD2 on 6 matching bases. The CDR3 has 10 amino acids. Germline CDR1 reads MGHDK; CDR2 reads SYGVNS. Here the CDR3 DNA reads TGTGCAACCCGGGGGTCCGAGCAGTACTTC. Translated: CATRGSEQYF.

The chain has TRBV4-1 and TRBJ2-2; 9 bases line up with TRBD2. The germline V gene has CDR1 MGHRA and CDR2 YSYEKL. V dropped 1 base and J dropped 5; count of bases not matched to a gene: 2. This CDR3 comprises 15 residues. The CDR3 DNA reads as TGCGCCAGCAGCCAAGTGGCGGGGGGGACCGGGGAGCTGTTTTTT. As protein: CASSQVAGGTGELFF.

This clonotype appeared a few times. The chain couples TRBV29-1 to TRBJ1-1, with TRBD1 matching over 9 bases. J was trimmed by 6 bases and V by 6 bases; bases with no gene match: 11. The germline gives CDR1 SQVTM, CDR2 ANQGSEA. This CDR3 is built from 14 residues. The CDR3 nucleotides read TGCAGCGTCCAGATTAAACAGGGGGCGCCTGAAGCTTTCTTT. It specifies CSVQIKQGAPEAFF.

This clonotype was counted between two and nine times. The rearrangement joins TRBV12-3 or TRBV12-4 to TRBJ2-5, with TRBD1 as a possible D gene (6 bases). The CDR3 is 13 residues long. Trimming took off 3 bases at V and 7 bases at J, with 12 bases between the two ends. DNA for the CDR3: TGTGCCAGCAGTTTGGGACACTGGGGGACCCAGTACTTC. Translating gives CASSLGHWGTQYF.

V and J are TRBV5-1 and TRBJ2-7; no reliable D call. Per germline, CDR1 SGHRS and CDR2 YFSETQ. This CDR3 has 12 residues. Trimming removed 0 bases at V and 5 bases at J, with 6 bases between. The CDR3 here is CASSLVRHEQYF. CDR3 DNA sequence: TGCGCCAGCAGCTTGGTGAGGCACGAGCAGTACTTC.

The sample holds a few counts of this clonotype. The rearrangement links TRBV24-1 to TRBJ2-2; D not resolved. The V end was cut by 1 base, the J end by 1 base, with 9 bases between. The germline CDR1 and CDR2 sequences are KGHDR and SFDVKD. The CDR3 loop spans 16 amino acids. The CDR3 sequence: CATSDFRNMNTGELFF. For the CDR3, the DNA is TGTGCCACCAGTGATTTTCGTAACATGAACACCGGGGAGCTGTTTTTT.

This clonotype was picked up a small number of times. The chain carries TRBV4-3 and TRBJ2-2, with TRBD1 matching over 9 bases. V lost 5 bases, J lost 5 bases, and 9 bases stayed unmatched. This CDR3 has 16 residues. Germline-derived CDR1 and CDR2 are LGHNA and YSLEER. This chain's CDR3 is CASSGWDRDRTGELFF. CDR3 DNA sequence: TGCGCCAGCAGCGGGTGGGACAGGGATCGGACCGGGGAGCTGTTTTTT.

The sample holds a few counts of this clonotype. The chain has TRBV9 and TRBJ2-3; D unresolved. The CDR3 loop spans 15 amino acids. CDR1 and CDR2 (germline): SGDLS, YYNGEE. The V end lost 4 bases, the J end lost 4 bases, and 16 bases lay between the germline ends. The CDR3 is CASSPRGASADTQYF. DNA for the CDR3: TGTGCCAGCAGCCCTCGAGGTGCGTCGGCAGATACGCAGTATTTT.